These 24 T cell receptor beta chains originate from one sample sequenced in a study of OX40 agonist ivuxolimab in advanced cancers. Profiling relied on immunoSEQ multiplex PCR, and the TCRdb table lists in-frame clones only, not all of them. Of 50,000 or so clones in the sample, roughly 90% were seen once. The specimen was CD4+ or CD8+ T cells sorted from blood, collected in a trial of the OX40 agonist ivuxolimab. Receptors originate from an adult with an advanced solid tumor such as melanoma, head and neck, liver or kidney cancer.

This chain uses TRBV7-9 with TRBJ2-2; possible D gene TRBD1, 5 bases. CDR3 length: 14 amino acids. CDR1 and CDR2 (germline): SEHNR, FQNEAQ (reference sequence). V dropped 5 bases and J dropped 4 bases, with 11 bases sitting between them. The CDR3 nucleotides read TGTGCCAGCAGCCAAAGACAGAGCACCGGGGAGCTGTTTTTT. Translation gives CASSQRQSTGELFF.

This sequence joins TRBV4-1 and TRBJ1-6; the D is unclear. Per the germline V gene, CDR1 is MGHRA and CDR2 is YSYEKL. V dropped 2 bases and J dropped 6 bases, with 14 bases sitting between them. The CDR3 totals 16 residues. CDR3 loop: CASSQYGVEANSPLHF. As DNA, the CDR3 is TGCGCCAGCAGCCAATATGGGGTTGAAGCTAATTCACCCCTCCACTTT.

V gene TRBV27 combines with J gene TRBJ2-1, with TRBD2 as a possible D gene (6 bases). V lost 6 bases to trimming and J lost 4 bases, with 10 bases between them. The CDR3 contains 13 residues. Germline CDR1 reads MNHEY; CDR2 reads SMNVEV (reference sequence). This CDR3 is CASSWAGYNEQFF. CDR3 in DNA: TGTGCCAGCAGCTGGGCGGGATACAATGAGCAGTTCTTC.

The V call is TRBV7-9, the J call TRBJ1-2, with no clear D. The CDR3 has 11 residues. Trimming cost V 6 bases and J 6 bases, with 8 bases left between them. Looked up from germline, CDR1 is SEHNR and CDR2 is FQNEAQ (reference sequence). For the CDR3, the DNA is TGTGCCAGCAGTACCGGGGATGGCTACACCTTC. Translating it yields CASSTGDGYTF. Supplemented by reference TRBV7-9 and TRBJ1-2, the full variable domain reads DTGVSQNPRHKITKRGQNVTFRCDPISEHNRLYWYRQTLGQGPEFLTYFQNEAQLEKSRLLSDRFSAERPKGSFSTLEIQRTEQGDSAMYLCASSTGDGYTFGSGTRLTVV.

This sequence joins TRBV27 and TRBJ2-1; TRBD2 matches 12 bases. V was clipped by 3 bases and J by 8 bases; unmatched bases: 5. The CDR3 is made up of 15 amino acids. CDR1 is MNHEY, CDR2 SMNVEV, per germline (reference sequence). The CDR3 DNA reads as TGTGCCAGCAGTTTTAGGACTAGCGGGATCGATGAGCAGTTCTTC. Its translation is CASSFRTSGIDEQFF.

The rearrangement links TRBV7-2 to TRBJ2-1; 9 bases fit TRBD2. From germline, CDR1 is SGHTA and CDR2 FQGNSA. J gave up 6 bases and V 5 bases, and 11 bases lay outside the gene matches. The CDR3 runs 16 residues. In nucleotides, the CDR3 is TGTGCCAGCAGCGCCACCCCTAGCGGGAACTCCAATGAGCAGTTCTTC. Its translation is CASSATPSGNSNEQFF. Combining the CDR3 with reference TRBV7-2 and TRBJ2-1 gives the whole variable domain GAGVSQSPSNKVTEKGKDVELRCDPISGHTALYWYRQSLGQGLEFLIYFQGNSAPDKSGLPSDRFSAERTGGSVSTLTIQRTQQEDSAVYLCASSATPSGNSNEQFFGPGTRLTVL.

The chain joins TRBV10-3 to TRBJ1-1; D ambiguous. The V gene's germline CDR1 is ENHRY and CDR2 SYGVKD. Trimming took 11 bases from V and 1 from J, leaving 11 bases between them. The CDR3 length is 12 residues. For the CDR3, the DNA is TGTGCCGCGATGACGGAGAACACTGAAGCTTTCTTT. Amino acids: CAAMTENTEAFF.

The CDR3 loop reads CASSVGGQGGETQYF. The CDR3 DNA follows: TGTGCCAGCAGCGTAGGTGGACAGGGAGGAGAGACCCAGTACTTC. The chain couples TRBV9 to TRBJ2-5; 8 bases are shared with TRBD1. Trimming at V came to 0 bases and at J to 4 bases, leaving 5 bases not matched to a gene. CDR1 is SGDLS, CDR2 YYNGEE, per germline. This CDR3 spans 15 amino acids.

This clone came up once. This sequence joins TRBV7-8 and TRBJ2-3; D is undetermined. The germline V and J ends were trimmed by 5 bases and 0 bases, with 9 bases remaining between them. This CDR3 contains 14 residues. Per the germline V gene, CDR1 is SGHVS and CDR2 is FQNEAQ. DNA of the CDR3: TGTGCCAGCAGCCCAACGACTAGCACAGATACGCAGTATTTT. It translates to CASSPTTSTDTQYF.

The sample holds a few counts of this clone. The chain is built from TRBV10-2 and TRBJ1-1; no reliable D call. The CDR3 is made up of 12 amino acids. From germline, CDR1 is WSHSY and CDR2 SAAADI. V was pared by 8 bases and J by 6 bases, with 13 bases between. The CDR3 reads CASGPLGAEAFF. DNA for the CDR3: TGCGCCAGCGGCCCACTAGGAGCTGAAGCTTTCTTT.

The chain employs TRBV27 and TRBJ2-4; D gene ambiguous. Germline CDR1 and CDR2: MNHEY and SMNVEV (reference sequence). The length of the CDR3 is 13 residues. V gave up 2 bases and J gave up 5 bases, with 7 bases separating them. CDR3 in DNA: TGTGCCAGCAGTTTACTTGCGCAAAACATTCAGTACTTC. Protein sequence: CASSLLAQNIQYF.

This rearrangement joins TRBV19 to TRBJ2-1, with a tentative D call TRBD2 (6 bases). From germline, CDR1 is LNHDA and CDR2 SQIVND (reference sequence). V gave up 5 bases and J gave up 7 bases, with 18 bases separating them. This CDR3 region has 15 residues. CDR3 loop: CASSPVSLAINEQFF. The DNA for the CDR3 is TGTGCCAGTAGTCCCGTTAGTCTAGCGATAAATGAGCAGTTCTTC.

V and J are TRBV6-5 and TRBJ2-5; no reliable D call. Per the germline V gene, CDR1 is MNHEY and CDR2 is SVGAGI. V was trimmed by 2 bases and J by 2 bases, leaving 6 bases between them. The CDR3 spans 13 residues. CDR3 loop: CASSYTQQETQYF. The CDR3 DNA sequence: TGTGCCAGCAGTTACACGCAACAAGAGACCCAGTACTTC.

V and J are TRBV4-3 and TRBJ2-5, with D perhaps matching TRBD2 (5 bases). V was pared by 4 bases and J by 1 base, with 10 bases between. CDR3 size: 14 residues. Germline loops: CDR1 LGHNA, CDR2 YSLEER. CDR3: CASSLGAAQETQYF. CDR3 DNA sequence: TGCGCCAGCAGCCTGGGAGCGGCCCAAGAGACCCAGTACTTC.

The chain is built from TRBV9 and TRBJ1-1; D perhaps matches TRBD1 (6 bases). CDR3 size: 14 residues. V was shortened by 0 bases and J by 4 bases, with 10 bases between the two germline ends. Germline V gives CDR1 SGDLS, CDR2 YYNGEE. As DNA, the CDR3 is TGTGCCAGCAGCGTAGGGGACACTGTCACTGAAGCTTTCTTT. It yields the protein CASSVGDTVTEAFF.

The V gene is TRBV28, the J gene TRBJ2-7; 8 nucleotides agree with TRBD1. This CDR3 has 15 residues. CDR1 and CDR2 (germline): MDHEN, SYDVKM. Trimming cost V 5 bases and J 2 bases; bases outside gene matches: 8. CDR3 bases: TGTGCCAGCAGTCCACAGGGGGTAGGGACCTACGAGCAGTACGTC. It encodes CASSPQGVGTYEQYV.

This chain links TRBV5-1 with TRBJ2-1; 15 nucleotides match TRBD2. The V and J ends lost 2 bases and 5 bases, in that order; junction bases with no gene match: 5. The CDR3 spans 17 residues. Germline CDR1 SGHRS, CDR2 YFSETQ. Here the CDR3 DNA reads TGCGCCAGCAGCTTCAGGACTAGCGGGAGGGCCGACAATGAGCAGTTCTTC. Residues: CASSFRTSGRADNEQFF.

The chain uses TRBV19 and TRBJ2-1, with no clear D. The length of the CDR3 is 16 residues. V lost 3 bases, J lost 3 bases, and 15 bases lay in between. In germline, CDR1 is LNHDA, CDR2 SQIVND (reference sequence). CDR3 sequence reads: CASSMTDSYIYNEQFF. In nucleotides, the CDR3 is TGTGCCAGTAGTATGACTGACTCCTACATCTACAATGAGCAGTTCTTC.

V and J are TRBV5-1 and TRBJ2-2; D might be TRBD2 (5 bases). V gave up 1 base and J gave up 6 bases, with 13 bases separating them. Germline lookup yields CDR1 SGHRS and CDR2 YFSETQ. The CDR3 runs to 15 residues. The CDR3 loop reads CASSLLSFSAGELFF. DNA for the CDR3: TGCGCCAGCAGCTTGCTCTCGTTTAGCGCCGGGGAGCTGTTTTTT.

The rearrangement uses TRBV5-4 and TRBJ2-1; D is unclear. The CDR3 runs 12 residues. CDR1 SGHNT and CDR2 YYREEE come from the germline V gene (reference sequence). V was trimmed by 0 bases and J by 12 bases, leaving 10 bases between them. The CDR3 spells CASSLEGLGQFF. The CDR3 DNA sequence: TGTGCCAGCAGCTTGGAGGGTTTGGGGCAGTTCTTC.

The gene calls are TRBV19 and TRBJ1-2; the D gene is possibly TRBD1 (5 bases). The CDR3 sequence is 15 residues long. Germline-derived CDR1 and CDR2 are LNHDA and SQIVND (reference sequence). Between the trimmed V and J ends, which lost 5 bases and 1 base, there was a span of 14 bases. The CDR3 DNA is TGTGCCAGTAGTTCGAGTTCAGGGAGTAACTATGGCTACACCTTC. Translation: CASSSSSGSNYGYTF.

The chain joins TRBV27 to TRBJ2-1; D gene unclear. V was shortened by 6 bases and J by 4 bases, with 10 bases between the two germline ends. The CDR3 is made up of 13 amino acids. Germline CDR1 and CDR2: MNHEY and SMNVEV (reference sequence). CDR3: CASSGDLYNEQFF. For the CDR3, the DNA is TGTGCCAGCAGCGGCGACCTGTACAATGAGCAGTTCTTC.

The chain uses TRBV7-8 and TRBJ2-1; D is uncertain. The V end was cut by 4 bases, the J end by 0 bases, with 10 bases between. Germline V gene lookup returns CDR1 SGHVS and CDR2 FQNEAQ. This CDR3 region has 15 residues. As DNA, the CDR3 is TGTGCCAGCAGCTCGACACCAGTCTCCTACAATGAGCAGTTCTTC. This gives the protein CASSSTPVSYNEQFF.

The J gene is TRBJ2-2, the V gene TRBV18; 10 positions match TRBD2. After removal of 0 bases from V and 4 bases from J, the junction contained 5 bases not matched to a gene. Germline lookup yields CDR1 KGHSH and CDR2 LQKENI. The CDR3 has 17 amino acids. CDR3 in DNA: TGTGCCAGCTCACCACCGGCTAGCGGGAGAGGCACCGGGGAGCTGTTTTTT. This sequence encodes CASSPPASGRGTGELFF. Looking up the rest from reference TRBV18 and TRBJ2-2 gives the full variable domain: NAGVMQNPRHLVRRRGQEARLRCSPMKGHSHVYWYRQLPEEGLKFMVYLQKENIIDESGMPKERFSAEFPKEGPSILRIQQVVRGDSAAYFCASSPPASGRGTGELFFGEGSRLTVL.